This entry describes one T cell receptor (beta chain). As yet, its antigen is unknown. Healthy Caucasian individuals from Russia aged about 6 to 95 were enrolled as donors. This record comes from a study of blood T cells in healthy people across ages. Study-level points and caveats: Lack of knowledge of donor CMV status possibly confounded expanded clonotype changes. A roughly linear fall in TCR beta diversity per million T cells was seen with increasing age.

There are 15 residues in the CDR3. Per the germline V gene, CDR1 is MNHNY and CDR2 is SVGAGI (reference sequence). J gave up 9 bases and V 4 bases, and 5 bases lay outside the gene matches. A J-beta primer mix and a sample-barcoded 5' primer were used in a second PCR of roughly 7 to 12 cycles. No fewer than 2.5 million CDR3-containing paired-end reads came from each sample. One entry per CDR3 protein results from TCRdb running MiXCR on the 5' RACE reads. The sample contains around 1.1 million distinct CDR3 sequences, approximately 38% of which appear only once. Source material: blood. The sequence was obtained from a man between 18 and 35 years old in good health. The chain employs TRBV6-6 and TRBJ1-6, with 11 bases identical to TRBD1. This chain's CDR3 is CASSLGQGVISPLHF. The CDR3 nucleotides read TGTGCCAGCAGTTTGGGACAGGGGGTTATTTCACCCCTCCACTTT.